These 28 T cell receptor beta chains came from one sample sequenced in a study of Ad26.COV2.S vaccination and SARS-CoV-2 variants. Clones were sequenced by immunoSEQ multiplex PCR, and TCRdb holds only the in-frame ones, with some missing. Of 500,000 or so clones in the sample, approximately 89% are singletons; the top ten hold around 2.5%. The treatment is: 15 to 20 received Ad26.COV2.S at low or high dose, single or two shots; roughly five received placebo; per-sample allocation not given. Each sample was drawn 63 days after the first injection (of vaccine or placebo). The specimen comprised peripheral blood, sampled in a trial of Ad26.COV2.S vaccine versus placebo. Receptors were obtained from a person between 18 and 65 years old who received the Ad26.COV2.S COVID-19 vaccine or a placebo.

The chain carries TRBV5-1 and TRBJ1-2; TRBD1 might be the D (5 bases). This CDR3 spans 15 amino acids. Between the trimmed V and J ends, which lost 0 bases and 8 bases, there was a span of 17 bases. Germline CDR1 reads SGHRS; CDR2 reads YFSETQ. In DNA, the CDR3 is TGCGCCAGCAGCTTGGTTGGACCGCCGGGGGTAGGCTACACCTTC. This translates into CASSLVGPPGVGYTF.

The chain links TRBV30 to TRBJ1-3; D is unclear. V lost 1 base, J lost 4 bases, and 8 bases lay in between. This CDR3 spans 13 amino acids. Germline CDR1 reads GTSNPN; CDR2 reads SVGIG (reference sequence). CDR3: CAWSARAGNTIYF. The CDR3 region has the DNA TGTGCCTGGAGTGCCCGGGCGGGAAACACCATATATTTT.

The chain is built from TRBV4-1 and TRBJ2-3; a possible D gene is TRBD2 (5 bases). Germline loops: CDR1 MGHRA, CDR2 YSYEKL. The V end was cut by 5 bases, the J end by 5 bases, with 11 bases between. The CDR3 runs 13 residues. CDR3 sequence reads: CASSTLGLDTQYF. CDR3 nucleotides: TGCGCCAGCAGCACTCTTGGACTAGATACGCAGTATTTT.

Comment on this clone: The sample has other DNA sequences that encode this CDR3 too. The rearrangement uses TRBV7-2 and TRBJ1-5; D gene unclear. The germline V gene encodes CDR1 SGHTA and CDR2 FQGNSA. The CDR3 is made up of 13 amino acids. Trimming left V 0 bases short and J 5 bases short, with 5 bases between. The chain's CDR3 is CASSLARDQPQHF. The CDR3 nucleotides are TGTGCCAGCAGCTTAGCCCGTGATCAGCCCCAGCATTTT.

The chain has TRBV6-5 and TRBJ1-5; the D is unclear. The CDR3 has 15 amino acids. CDR1 MNHEY and CDR2 SVGAGI come from the germline V gene. Between the trimmed V and J ends, which lost 5 bases and 1 base, there was a span of 12 bases. The CDR3 sequence: CASSLIGGSNQPQHF. CDR3 nucleotides: TGTGCCAGCAGTCTAATTGGCGGAAGCAATCAGCCCCAGCATTTT.

CDR3 in amino acids: CASSQDFRGYGYTF. The CDR3 nucleotides read TGCGCCAGCAGCCAAGATTTCCGGGGCTATGGCTACACCTTC. The chain has TRBV4-3 and TRBJ1-2; D gene uncertain. The germline V gene has CDR1 LGHNA and CDR2 YSLEER. This CDR3 has 14 amino acids. Trimming took 0 bases from V and 4 from J, leaving 9 bases between them.

The chain uses TRBV14 and TRBJ2-1; D ambiguous. The germline V gene has CDR1 SGHDN and CDR2 FVKESK. The CDR3 totals 13 residues. Trimming removed 2 bases at V and 7 bases at J, with 9 bases between. The CDR3 region has the DNA TGTGCCAGCAGCCAACGCGGTATGAATGAGCAGTTCTTC. Protein product: CASSQRGMNEQFF.

The count of this clone is one. This chain uses TRBV5-1 with TRBJ2-3; D perhaps matches TRBD2 (5 bases). This CDR3 is built from 17 residues. The ends were cut back, 0 bases at V and 0 bases at J, with 14 bases in the middle. Germline assignment: CDR1 SGHRS and CDR2 YFSETQ. This chain's CDR3 is CASSLGTWQTSTDTQYF. The CDR3 nucleotides are TGCGCCAGCAGCTTGGGGACTTGGCAGACTAGCACAGATACGCAGTATTTT.

Comments on this clone: At one boundary the junction diverges from the germline segment, which might be a read error. The chain has TRBV7-7 and TRBJ2-1, with 7 bases identical to TRBD2. This CDR3 is 14 amino acids long. Per the germline V gene, CDR1 is SSHAT and CDR2 is FNYEAQ (reference sequence). The CDR3 loop reads CASSVNGGGTPLFF. DNA for the CDR3: TGTGCTAGCAGCGTTAATGGGGGGGGGACCCCACTCTTCTTC.

The V and J genes are TRBV4-3 and TRBJ1-2; no clear D. V shed 3 bases and J shed 0 bases, with 11 bases lying between them. CDR1 LGHNA and CDR2 YSLEER come from the germline V gene. The CDR3 has 15 residues. CDR3 sequence: CASSQALGANYGYTF. The CDR3 DNA sequence: TGCGCCAGCAGCCAGGCACTGGGAGCTAACTATGGCTACACCTTC.

This clone has a handful of counts. The chain couples TRBV5-8 to TRBJ1-5; no firm D call. The germline V gene has CDR1 SGHTS and CDR2 YDEGEE. Trimming shortened V by 0 bases and J by 4 bases, and 11 bases separated the two germline ends. This CDR3 contains 15 residues. CDR3 sequence (DNA): TGTGCCAGCAGCTTGGTGTTACCGAGTAATCAGCCCCAGCATTTT. It yields the protein CASSLVLPSNQPQHF.

V and J are TRBV9 and TRBJ2-3; TRBD2 matches 9 bases. This CDR3 has 17 residues. CDR1 and CDR2 (germline): SGDLS, YYNGEE. With V trimmed by 4 bases and J by 2 bases, 11 bases remained unmatched. The CDR3 protein is CASSYLGSGRYTDTQYF. CDR3 coding DNA: TGTGCCAGCAGCTACCTCGGGAGCGGGAGGTACACAGATACGCAGTATTTT.

The chain is built from TRBV4-3 and TRBJ2-5; 7 nucleotides line up with TRBD2. With V trimmed by 0 bases and J by 2 bases, 3 bases remained unmatched. The CDR3 is 15 residues long. CDR1 is LGHNA and CDR2 is YSLEER in the germline V gene. CDR3 sequence (DNA): TGCGCCAGCAGCCAAGAGACTAGCCATCAAGAGACCCAGTACTTC. It codes for CASSQETSHQETQYF.

The J gene is TRBJ2-5, the V gene TRBV4-2; D is ambiguous. This CDR3 is built from 13 residues. Trimming removed 4 bases at V and 5 bases at J, with 11 bases between. Germline CDR1 reads LGHNA; CDR2 reads YNFKEQ. The chain's CDR3 is CASSPPHRETQYF. CDR3 coding DNA: TGTGCCAGCAGCCCGCCCCACCGGGAGACCCAGTACTTC.

The chain is built from TRBV3-1 (or the pseudogene TRBV3-2) and TRBJ1-2; D gene uncertain. V was cut by 6 bases and J by 3 bases, with 8 bases left in between. Germline V gene lookup returns CDR1 LGHDT and CDR2 YNNKEL (reference sequence). The CDR3 extends over 12 amino acids. CDR3 DNA sequence: TGTGCCAGCAGGGACGGAGACTATGGCTACACCTTC. It yields the protein CASRDGDYGYTF.

The V gene is TRBV6-2 or TRBV6-3, the J gene TRBJ1-5; the D is unclear. CDR1 MNHEY and CDR2 SVGEGT come from the germline V gene. Trimming removed 4 bases at V and 5 bases at J, with 12 bases between. The CDR3 sequence is 14 residues long. DNA of the CDR3: TGTGCCAGCAGTTTCATCGGTCGGGATCAGCCCCAGCATTTT. Protein sequence: CASSFIGRDQPQHF.

The chain employs TRBV5-1 and TRBJ1-1, with D possibly being TRBD1 (6 bases). Germline V gives CDR1 SGHRS, CDR2 YFSETQ. V lost 4 bases and J 1 base, leaving 11 bases between the germline ends. The CDR3 contains 14 residues. For the CDR3, the DNA is TGCGCCAGCAGCGTCCGAGGGGGGAACACTGAAGCTTTCTTT. Its translation: CASSVRGGNTEAFF.

This clone was observed a few times. The chain uses TRBV13 and TRBJ2-1; 10 nucleotides match TRBD2. V gave up 3 bases and J gave up 5 bases; unmatched junction bases: 7. CDR1 is PRHDT, CDR2 FYEKMQ, per germline (reference sequence). This CDR3 has 16 residues. The CDR3 DNA follows: TGTGCCAGCAGCTTCTTACTAGCGGGAAAAGACAATGAGCAGTTCTTC. It encodes CASSFLLAGKDNEQFF.

The rearrangement joins TRBV5-1 to TRBJ2-3, with D perhaps matching TRBD1 (5 bases). The CDR3 sequence is 14 residues long. Per the germline V gene, CDR1 is SGHRS and CDR2 is YFSETQ. Trimming removed 3 bases at V and 3 bases at J, with 11 bases between. The DNA for the CDR3 is TGCGCCAGCAGCTCGGTAGGACAAACAGATACGCAGTATTTT. This sequence encodes CASSSVGQTDTQYF.

This rearrangement joins TRBV2 to TRBJ2-1; 7 positions match TRBD2. This CDR3 is built from 14 residues. The germline V gene encodes CDR1 SNHLY and CDR2 FYNNEI. After removal of 3 bases from V and 4 bases from J, the junction contained 3 bases not matched to a gene. As DNA, the CDR3 is TGTGCCAGCAGTGAGGCTAGCGGATACAATGAGCAGTTCTTC. Translating gives CASSEASGYNEQFF.

This clone occurred once. The chain joins TRBV5-1 to TRBJ2-3; the D gene could be TRBD1 or TRBD2 (5 bases each). Trimming shortened V by 4 bases and J by 1 base, and 13 bases separated the two germline ends. CDR1 SGHRS and CDR2 YFSETQ come from the germline V gene. The CDR3 has 15 amino acids. The CDR3 loop is CASSRGPRGTDTQYF. The CDR3 DNA reads TGCGCCAGCAGCCGGGGACCCCGCGGCACAGATACGCAGTATTTT. The full variable domain, rest sourced from reference TRBV5-1 and TRBJ2-3, is KAGVTQTPRYLIKTRGQQVTLSCSPISGHRSVSWYQQTPGQGLQFLFEYFSETQRNKGNFPGRFSGRQFSNSRSEMNVSTLELGDSALYLCASSRGPRGTDTQYFGPGTRLTVL.

This clone was observed a handful of times. The chain joins TRBV6-4 to TRBJ1-1; weak D call: TRBD1 (5 bases). Trimming took 2 bases from V and 2 from J, leaving 6 bases between them. There are 13 residues in the CDR3. Germline loops: CDR1 MRHNA, CDR2 SNTAGT. The chain's CDR3 is CASSDRDNTEAFF. The CDR3 DNA follows: TGTGCCAGCAGTGACCGGGACAACACTGAAGCTTTCTTT.

The rearrangement links TRBV9 to TRBJ2-7, with D perhaps matching TRBD1 (6 bases). CDR3 length equals 14 residues. Germline CDR1 SGDLS, CDR2 YYNGEE. The V end was cut by 4 bases, the J end by 1 base, with 12 bases between. CDR3 in DNA: TGTGCCAGCAGCTCCACGACAGGTTCCTACGAGCAGTACTTC. It yields the protein CASSSTTGSYEQYF.

The rearrangement joins TRBV7-2 to TRBJ2-2; 8 bases line up with TRBD1. V shed 5 bases and J 6 bases; nucleotides not matched to a gene: 5. The CDR3 has 14 residues. CDR1 is SGHTA, CDR2 FQGNSA, per germline. The CDR3 DNA is TGTGCCAGCAGCCCTGCCAGGGGGCCCGGGGAGCTGTTTTTT. Translating gives CASSPARGPGELFF.

The chain has TRBV6-2 or TRBV6-3 and TRBJ1-1; D remains unclear. The V and J ends lost 6 bases and 5 bases respectively, with 7 bases between them. The germline V gene has CDR1 MNHEY and CDR2 SVGEGT. CDR3 size: 11 residues. CDR3 loop: CASSPRTEAFF. The CDR3 nucleotides are TGTGCCAGCAGCCCCCGTACTGAAGCTTTCTTT.

J is TRBJ1-2 and V is TRBV5-1; D possibly corresponds to TRBD1 (5 bases). The germline gives CDR1 SGHRS, CDR2 YFSETQ. CDR3 length: 17 residues. Trimming shortened V by 3 bases and J by 1 base, and 19 bases separated the two germline ends. The CDR3: CASSWEYPGQLNYGYTF. In DNA, the CDR3 is TGCGCCAGCAGCTGGGAATACCCGGGGCAACTTAACTATGGCTACACCTTC.

The chain employs TRBV28 and TRBJ1-4; D not certain. Germline V gene data show CDR1 as MDHEN and CDR2 as SYDVKM. V lost 1 base to trimming and J lost 8 bases, with 11 bases between them. The CDR3 runs to 14 residues. CDR3 in amino acids: CASSLFGEVEKLFF. The CDR3 nucleotides read TGTGCCAGCAGTTTATTTGGGGAAGTGGAAAAACTGTTTTTT. Using reference TRBV28 and TRBJ1-4 for the parts outside the CDR3, the full variable domain is DVKVTQSSRYLVKRTGEKVFLECVQDMDHENMFWYRQDPGLGLRLIYFSYDVKMKEKGDIPEGYSVSREKKERFSLILESASTNQTSMYLCASSLFGEVEKLFFGSGTQLSVL.

The chain links TRBV11-2 to TRBJ1-1; D is undetermined. Trimming shortened V by 1 base and J by 4 bases, and 16 bases separated the two germline ends. The germline V gene encodes CDR1 SGHAT and CDR2 FQNNGV. The length of the CDR3 is 16 residues. CDR3 in DNA: TGTGCCAGCAGCTTAGTGTGGACGGCTTACAGCACTGAAGCTTTCTTT. Its protein product is CASSLVWTAYSTEAFF.